The TCR beta chain under discussion was sequenced for a study of STAT5B mutations in CD4+ large granular lymphocyte leukemia. Study-level points and caveats: The CD4+ versus CD8+ T-LGLL clonality difference may reflect limited sample size.

Generated by immunoSEQ multiplex PCR, the TCRdb table keeps only in-frame clones and is missing some. The data contain about 50,000 clones, about 86% of them singletons. Notes on this clone: The target antigen is unknown.

This CDR3 is 15 amino acids long. Germline V gives CDR1 SGHNT, CDR2 YENEEA. Germline trimming cut 5 bases from V and 5 bases from J; bases unmatched to any gene: 9. Material: CD4+ T cells from blood buffy coats. This receptor was identified in a human donor in good health. The chain employs TRBV11-3 and TRBJ2-1, with 7 positions matching TRBD2. The CDR3 here is CASSLFSSGDNEQFF. The CDR3 region has the DNA TGTGCCAGCAGCCTCTTTTCTAGCGGAGACAATGAGCAGTTCTTC.